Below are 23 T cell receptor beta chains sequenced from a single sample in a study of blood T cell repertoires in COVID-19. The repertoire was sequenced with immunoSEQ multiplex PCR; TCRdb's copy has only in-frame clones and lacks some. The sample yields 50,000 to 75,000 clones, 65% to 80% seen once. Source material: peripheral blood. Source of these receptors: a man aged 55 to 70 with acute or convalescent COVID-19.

CDR3 amino acids: CASSIYLYNEQFF. DNA of the CDR3: TGTGCCAGTAGTATCTACCTCTACAATGAGCAGTTCTTC. The chain joins TRBV19 to TRBJ2-1; D unresolved. This CDR3 comprises 13 residues. Germline CDR1 and CDR2: LNHDA and SQIVND (reference sequence). Trimming stripped 3 bases from V and 3 bases from J, with 6 bases between.

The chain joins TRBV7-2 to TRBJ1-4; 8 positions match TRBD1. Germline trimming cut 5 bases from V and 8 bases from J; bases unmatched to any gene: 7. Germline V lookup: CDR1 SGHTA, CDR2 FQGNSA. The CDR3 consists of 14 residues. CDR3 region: CASSKQGVGEKLFF. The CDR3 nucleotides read TGTGCCAGCAGCAAACAGGGGGTAGGAGAAAAACTGTTTTTT.

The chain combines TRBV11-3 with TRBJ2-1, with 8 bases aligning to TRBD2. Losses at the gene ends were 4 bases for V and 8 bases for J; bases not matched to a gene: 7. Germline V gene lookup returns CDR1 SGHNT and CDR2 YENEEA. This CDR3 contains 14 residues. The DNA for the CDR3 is TGTGCCAGCAGCTCCCGGGGGGGCGGGGATGAGCAGTTCTTC. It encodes CASSSRGGGDEQFF.

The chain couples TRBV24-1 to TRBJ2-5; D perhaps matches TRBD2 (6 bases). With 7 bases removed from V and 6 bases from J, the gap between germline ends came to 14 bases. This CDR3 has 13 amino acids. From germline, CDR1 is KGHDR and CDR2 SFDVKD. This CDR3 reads CATSRETSKTQYF. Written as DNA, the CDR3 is TGTGCCACCAGCCGGGAGACTTCGAAGACCCAGTACTTC.

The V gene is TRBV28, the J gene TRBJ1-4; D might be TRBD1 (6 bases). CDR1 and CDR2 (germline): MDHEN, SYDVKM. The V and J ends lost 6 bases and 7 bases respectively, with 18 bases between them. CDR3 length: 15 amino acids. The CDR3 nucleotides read TGTGCCAGCAGCTCCATTGGACAGTTTACTGAAAAACTGTTTTTT. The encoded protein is CASSSIGQFTEKLFF. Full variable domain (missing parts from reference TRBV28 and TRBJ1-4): DVKVTQSSRYLVKRTGEKVFLECVQDMDHENMFWYRQDPGLGLRLIYFSYDVKMKEKGDIPEGYSVSREKKERFSLILESASTNQTSMYLCASSSIGQFTEKLFFGSGTQLSVL.

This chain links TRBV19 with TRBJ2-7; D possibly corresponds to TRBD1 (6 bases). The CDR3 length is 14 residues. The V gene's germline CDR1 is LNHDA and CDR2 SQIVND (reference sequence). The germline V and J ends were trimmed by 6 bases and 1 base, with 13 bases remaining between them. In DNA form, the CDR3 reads TGTGCCAGTAGCCCTACTAGGGGGTCCTACGAGCAGTACTTC. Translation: CASSPTRGSYEQYF.

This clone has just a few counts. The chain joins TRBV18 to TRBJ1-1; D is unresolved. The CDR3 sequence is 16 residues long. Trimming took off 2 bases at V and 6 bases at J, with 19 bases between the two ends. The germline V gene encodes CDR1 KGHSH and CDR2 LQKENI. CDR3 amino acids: CASSPNPLAGEAEAFF. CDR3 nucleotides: TGTGCCAGCTCACCAAATCCTTTAGCGGGAGAGGCTGAAGCTTTCTTT.

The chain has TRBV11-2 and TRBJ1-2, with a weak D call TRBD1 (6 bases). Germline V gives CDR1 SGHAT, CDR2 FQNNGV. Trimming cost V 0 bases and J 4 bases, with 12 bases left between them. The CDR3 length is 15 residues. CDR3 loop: CASSLDVRGTYGYTF. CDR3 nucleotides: TGTGCCAGCAGCTTAGATGTAAGGGGGACCTATGGCTACACCTTC. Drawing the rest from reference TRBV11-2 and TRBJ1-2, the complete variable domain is EAGVAQSPRYKIIEKRQSVAFWCNPISGHATLYWYQQILGQGPKLLIQFQNNGVVDDSQLPKDRFSAERLKGVDSTLKIQPAKLEDSAVYLCASSLDVRGTYGYTFGSGTRLTVV.

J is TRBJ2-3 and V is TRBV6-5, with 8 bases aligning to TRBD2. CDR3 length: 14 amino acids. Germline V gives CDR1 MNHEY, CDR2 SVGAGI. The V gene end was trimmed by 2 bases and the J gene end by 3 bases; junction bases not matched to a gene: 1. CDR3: CASSYKRETDTQYF. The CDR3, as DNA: TGTGCCAGCAGTTACAAGCGGGAGACAGATACGCAGTATTTT.

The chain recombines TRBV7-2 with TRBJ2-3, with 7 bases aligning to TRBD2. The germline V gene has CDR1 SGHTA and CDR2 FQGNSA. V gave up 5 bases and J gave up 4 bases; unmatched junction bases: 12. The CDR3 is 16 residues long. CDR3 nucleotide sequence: TGTGCCAGCAGCCTGAACTCCGGGACTATCCCAGATACGCAGTATTTT. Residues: CASSLNSGTIPDTQYF.

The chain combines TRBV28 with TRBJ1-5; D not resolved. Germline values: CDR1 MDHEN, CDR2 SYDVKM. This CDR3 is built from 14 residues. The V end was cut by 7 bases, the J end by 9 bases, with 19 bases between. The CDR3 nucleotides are TGTGCCAGCAACTACGGTCCTGTTAGTCGGCCCCAGCATTTT. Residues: CASNYGPVSRPQHF. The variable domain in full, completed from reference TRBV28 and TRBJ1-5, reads DVKVTQSSRYLVKRTGEKVFLECVQDMDHENMFWYRQDPGLGLRLIYFSYDVKMKEKGDIPEGYSVSREKKERFSLILESASTNQTSMYLCASNYGPVSRPQHFGDGTRLSIL.

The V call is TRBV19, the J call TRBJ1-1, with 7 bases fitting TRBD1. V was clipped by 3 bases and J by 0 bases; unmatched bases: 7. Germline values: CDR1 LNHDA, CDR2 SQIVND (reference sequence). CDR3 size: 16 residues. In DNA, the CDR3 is TGTGCCAGTAGTATCTCGGGGACAGCCATGAACACTGAAGCTTTCTTT. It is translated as CASSISGTAMNTEAFF.

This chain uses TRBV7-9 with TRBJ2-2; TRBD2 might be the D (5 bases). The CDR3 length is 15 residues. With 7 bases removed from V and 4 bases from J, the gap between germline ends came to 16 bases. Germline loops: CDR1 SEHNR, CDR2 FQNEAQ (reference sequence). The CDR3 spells CASIPYEGFTGELFF. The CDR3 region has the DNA TGTGCCAGCATACCGTATGAGGGTTTCACCGGGGAGCTGTTTTTT.

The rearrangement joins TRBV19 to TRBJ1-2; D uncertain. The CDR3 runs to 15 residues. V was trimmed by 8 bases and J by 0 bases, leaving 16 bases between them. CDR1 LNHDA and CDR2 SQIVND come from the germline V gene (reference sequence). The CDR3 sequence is CASLQQGGPNYGYTF. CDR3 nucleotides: TGTGCCAGTTTGCAACAAGGAGGCCCTAACTATGGCTACACCTTC.

Written as DNA, the CDR3 is TGTGCCAGTAGTATGTGGACATCCACTGAAGCTTTCTTT. This encodes CASSMWTSTEAFF. This chain uses TRBV19 with TRBJ1-1; maybe TRBD1 (5 bases). Per germline, CDR1 LNHDA and CDR2 SQIVND (reference sequence). The CDR3 sequence is 13 residues long. Trimming shortened V by 3 bases and J by 4 bases, and 9 bases separated the two germline ends.

The CDR3 loop reads CASSRGGFSYNEQFF. The CDR3 nucleotides are TGTGCCAGCAGCCGGGGAGGCTTCTCCTACAATGAGCAGTTCTTC. This chain connects TRBV11-3 to TRBJ2-1; TRBD2 might be the D (6 bases). Looked up from germline, CDR1 is SGHNT and CDR2 is YENEEA. This CDR3 is built from 15 residues. V was pared by 5 bases and J by 0 bases, with 11 bases between.

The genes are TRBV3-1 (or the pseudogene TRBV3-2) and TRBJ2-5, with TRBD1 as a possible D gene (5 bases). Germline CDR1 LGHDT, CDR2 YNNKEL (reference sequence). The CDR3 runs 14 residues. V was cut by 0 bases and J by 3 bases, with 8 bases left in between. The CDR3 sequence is CASSQELGEETQYF. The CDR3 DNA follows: TGTGCCAGCAGCCAAGAGTTAGGGGAAGAGACCCAGTACTTC.

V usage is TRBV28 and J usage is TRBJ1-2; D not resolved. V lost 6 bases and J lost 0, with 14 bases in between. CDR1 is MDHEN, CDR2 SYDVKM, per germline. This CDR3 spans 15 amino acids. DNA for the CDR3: TGTGCCAGCAGCCAAATCGGGTTTTCTAACTATGGCTACACCTTC. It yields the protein CASSQIGFSNYGYTF.

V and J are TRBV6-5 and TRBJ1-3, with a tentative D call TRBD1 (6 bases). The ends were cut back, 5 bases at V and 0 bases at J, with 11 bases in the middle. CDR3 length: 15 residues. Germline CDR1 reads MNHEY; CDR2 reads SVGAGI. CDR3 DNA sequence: TGTGCCAGCAGTCGCGACAGGAGCTCTGGAAACACCATATATTTT. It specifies CASSRDRSSGNTIYF.

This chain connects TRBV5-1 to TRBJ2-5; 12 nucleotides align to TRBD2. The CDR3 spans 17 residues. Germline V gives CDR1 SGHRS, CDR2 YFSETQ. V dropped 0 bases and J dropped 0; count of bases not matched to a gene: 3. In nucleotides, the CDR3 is TGCGCCAGCAGCTTGGGCGGACTAGCGGGGCACCAAGAGACCCAGTACTTC. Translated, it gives CASSLGGLAGHQETQYF.

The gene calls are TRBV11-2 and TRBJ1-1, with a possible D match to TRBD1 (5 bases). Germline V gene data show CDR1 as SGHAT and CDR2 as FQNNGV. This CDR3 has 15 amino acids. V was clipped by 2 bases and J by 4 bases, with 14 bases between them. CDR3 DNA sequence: TGTGCCAGCAGCTTATTGCGGGGTGGGGGCACTGAAGCTTTCTTT. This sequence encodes CASSLLRGGGTEAFF.

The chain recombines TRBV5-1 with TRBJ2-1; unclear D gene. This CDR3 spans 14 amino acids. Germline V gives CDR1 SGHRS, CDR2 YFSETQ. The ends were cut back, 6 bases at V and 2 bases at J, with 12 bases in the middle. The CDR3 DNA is TGCGCCAGCAACTACGATTCCCCCTACAATGAGCAGTTCTTC. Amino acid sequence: CASNYDSPYNEQFF.

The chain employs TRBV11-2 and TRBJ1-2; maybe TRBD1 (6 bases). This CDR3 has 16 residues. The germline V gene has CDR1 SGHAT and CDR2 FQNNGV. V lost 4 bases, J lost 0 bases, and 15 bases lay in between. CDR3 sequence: CASSSTGLLANYGYTF. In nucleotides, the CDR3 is TGTGCCAGCAGCTCCACAGGGCTCTTAGCTAACTATGGCTACACCTTC.